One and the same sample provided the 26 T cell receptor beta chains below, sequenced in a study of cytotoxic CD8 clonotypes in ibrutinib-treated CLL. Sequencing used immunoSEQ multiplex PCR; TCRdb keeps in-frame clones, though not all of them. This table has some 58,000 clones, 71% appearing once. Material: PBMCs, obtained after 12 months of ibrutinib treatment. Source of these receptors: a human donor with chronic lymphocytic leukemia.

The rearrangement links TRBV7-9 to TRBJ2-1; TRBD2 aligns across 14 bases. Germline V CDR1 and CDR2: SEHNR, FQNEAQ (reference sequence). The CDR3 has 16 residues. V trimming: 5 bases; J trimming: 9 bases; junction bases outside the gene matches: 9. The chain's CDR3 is CASSPQIGLAGGEQFF. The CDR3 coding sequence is TGTGCCAGCAGCCCACAAATAGGACTAGCGGGAGGTGAGCAGTTCTTC.

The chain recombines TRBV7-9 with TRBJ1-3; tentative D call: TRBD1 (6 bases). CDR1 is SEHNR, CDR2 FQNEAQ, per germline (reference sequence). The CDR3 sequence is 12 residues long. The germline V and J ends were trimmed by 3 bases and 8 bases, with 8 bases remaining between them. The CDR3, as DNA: TGTGCCAGCAGCTTTCAGGGGTACACCATATATTTT. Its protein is CASSFQGYTIYF.

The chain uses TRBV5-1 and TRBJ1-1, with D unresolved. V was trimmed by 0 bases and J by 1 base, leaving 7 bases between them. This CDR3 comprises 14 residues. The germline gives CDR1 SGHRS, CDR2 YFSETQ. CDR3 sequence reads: CASSLAASNTEAFF. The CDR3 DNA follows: TGCGCCAGCAGCTTGGCAGCCTCGAACACTGAAGCTTTCTTT. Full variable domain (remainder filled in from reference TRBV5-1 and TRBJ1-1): KAGVTQTPRYLIKTRGQQVTLSCSPISGHRSVSWYQQTPGQGLQFLFEYFSETQRNKGNFPGRFSGRQFSNSRSEMNVSTLELGDSALYLCASSLAASNTEAFFGQGTRLTVV.

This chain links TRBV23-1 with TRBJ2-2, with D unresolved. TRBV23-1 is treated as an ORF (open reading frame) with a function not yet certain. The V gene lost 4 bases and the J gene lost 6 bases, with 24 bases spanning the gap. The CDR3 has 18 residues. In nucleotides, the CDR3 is TGCGCCAGCAGTCCTTCAACGCGGCAGGTATCCGAGGCCGGGGAGCTGTTTTTT. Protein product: CASSPSTRQVSEAGELFF.

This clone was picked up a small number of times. This CDR3 reads CASSGQLAGELFF. The CDR3 DNA follows: TGTGCCAGCAGCGGTCAGTTGGCCGGGGAGCTGTTTTTT. The rearrangement joins TRBV9 to TRBJ2-2; D not resolved. V was cut by 3 bases and J by 6 bases, with 9 bases left in between. The CDR3 length is 13 residues. Germline V CDR1 and CDR2: SGDLS, YYNGEE.

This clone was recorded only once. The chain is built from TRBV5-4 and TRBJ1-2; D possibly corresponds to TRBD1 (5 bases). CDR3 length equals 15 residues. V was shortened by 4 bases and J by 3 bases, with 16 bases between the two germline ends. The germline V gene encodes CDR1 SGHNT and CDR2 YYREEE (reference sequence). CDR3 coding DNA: TGTGCCAGCAGCCAAGATGGGGCAGGCGACTATGGCTACACCTTC. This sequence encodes CASSQDGAGDYGYTF.

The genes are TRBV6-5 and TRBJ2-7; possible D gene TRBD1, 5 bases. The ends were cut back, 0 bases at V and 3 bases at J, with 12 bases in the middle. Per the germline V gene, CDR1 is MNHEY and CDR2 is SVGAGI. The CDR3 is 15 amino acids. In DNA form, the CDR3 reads TGTGCCAGCAGTTACTCGGGGCTATCACACTACGAGCAGTACTTC. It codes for CASSYSGLSHYEQYF.

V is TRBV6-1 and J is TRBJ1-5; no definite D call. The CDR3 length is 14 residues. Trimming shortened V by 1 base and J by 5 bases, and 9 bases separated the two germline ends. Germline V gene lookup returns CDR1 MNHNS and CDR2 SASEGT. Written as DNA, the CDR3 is TGTGCCAGCAGTGAAGGTGGGAACGATCAGCCCCAGCATTTT. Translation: CASSEGGNDQPQHF.

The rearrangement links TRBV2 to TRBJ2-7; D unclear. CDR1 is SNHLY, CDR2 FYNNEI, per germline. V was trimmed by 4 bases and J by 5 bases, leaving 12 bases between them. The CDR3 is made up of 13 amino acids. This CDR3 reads CASSGPPIHEQYF. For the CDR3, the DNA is TGTGCCAGCAGTGGTCCGCCTATCCACGAGCAGTACTTC.

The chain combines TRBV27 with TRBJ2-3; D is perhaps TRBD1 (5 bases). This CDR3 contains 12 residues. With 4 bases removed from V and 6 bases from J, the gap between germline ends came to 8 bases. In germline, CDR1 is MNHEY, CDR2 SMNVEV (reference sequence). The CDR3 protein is CASSYGADTQYF. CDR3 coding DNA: TGTGCCAGCAGTTATGGGGCGGATACGCAGTATTTT.

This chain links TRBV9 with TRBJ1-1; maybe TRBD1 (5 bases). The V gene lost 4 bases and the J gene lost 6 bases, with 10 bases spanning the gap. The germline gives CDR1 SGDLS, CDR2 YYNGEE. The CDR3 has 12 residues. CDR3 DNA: TGTGCCAGCAGCAACCGGGACTCTGAAGCTTTCTTT. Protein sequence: CASSNRDSEAFF.

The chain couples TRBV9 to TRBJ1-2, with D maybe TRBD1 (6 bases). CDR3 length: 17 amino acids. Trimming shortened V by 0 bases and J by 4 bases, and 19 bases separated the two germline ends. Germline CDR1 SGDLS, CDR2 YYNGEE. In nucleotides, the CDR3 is TGTGCCAGCAGCGTAGGACAGGCTAACGGGCGTCCCTATGGCTACACCTTC. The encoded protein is CASSVGQANGRPYGYTF.

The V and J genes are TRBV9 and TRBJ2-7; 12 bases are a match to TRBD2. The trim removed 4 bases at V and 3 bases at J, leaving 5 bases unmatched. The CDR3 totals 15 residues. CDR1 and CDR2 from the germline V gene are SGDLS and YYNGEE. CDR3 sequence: CASSSGLAGSYEQYF. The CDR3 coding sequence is TGTGCCAGCAGCTCCGGACTAGCGGGAAGCTACGAGCAGTACTTC.

The CDR3 DNA reads TGCGCCAGCAGCTCACCGGGACAGACCCGTGCGGGGAAGGGCTACACCTTC. It yields the protein CASSSPGQTRAGKGYTF. This chain connects TRBV5-1 to TRBJ1-2; 7 bases fit TRBD1. V shed 3 bases, J shed 8 bases, and the junction held 19 bases outside the gene matches. Germline CDR1 reads SGHRS; CDR2 reads YFSETQ. This CDR3 is built from 17 residues.

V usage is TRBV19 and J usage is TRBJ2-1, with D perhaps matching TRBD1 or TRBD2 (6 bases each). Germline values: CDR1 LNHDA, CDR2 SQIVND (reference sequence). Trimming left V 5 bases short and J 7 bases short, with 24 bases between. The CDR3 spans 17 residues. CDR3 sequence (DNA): TGTGCCAGTAGTGCTCCTTCCCGGGCGGAGGGGGGAAATGAGCAGTTCTTC. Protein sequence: CASSAPSRAEGGNEQFF.

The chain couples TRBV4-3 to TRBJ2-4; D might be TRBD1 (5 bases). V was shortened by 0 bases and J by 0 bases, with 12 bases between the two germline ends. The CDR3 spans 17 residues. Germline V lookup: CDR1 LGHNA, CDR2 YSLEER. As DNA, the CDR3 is TGCGCCAGCAGCCAAGACTTTCAGGACATAGCCAAAAACATTCAGTACTTC. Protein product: CASSQDFQDIAKNIQYF.

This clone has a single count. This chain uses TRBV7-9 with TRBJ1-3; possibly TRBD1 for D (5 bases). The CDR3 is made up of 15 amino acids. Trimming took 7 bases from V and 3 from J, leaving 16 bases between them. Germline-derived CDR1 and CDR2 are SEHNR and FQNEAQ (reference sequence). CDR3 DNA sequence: TGTGCCAGCATTAGGTCAGGGTCTTTTGGAAACACCATATATTTT. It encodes CASIRSGSFGNTIYF.

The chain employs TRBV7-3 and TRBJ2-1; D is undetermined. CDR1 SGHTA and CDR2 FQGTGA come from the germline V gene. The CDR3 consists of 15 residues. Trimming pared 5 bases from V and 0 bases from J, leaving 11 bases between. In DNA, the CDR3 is TGTGCCAGCAGCATGGGAAGGAGCTCCTACAATGAGCAGTTCTTC. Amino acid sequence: CASSMGRSSYNEQFF.

Written as DNA, the CDR3 is TGCGCCAGCAGCCAAAGACAGGGGATGGAAGAAGCTTTCTTT. Amino acid sequence: CASSQRQGMEEAFF. The V gene is TRBV5-1, the J gene TRBJ1-1; the match to TRBD1 covers 8 bases. Germline V gene lookup returns CDR1 SGHRS and CDR2 YFSETQ. The CDR3 has 14 amino acids. V dropped 4 bases and J dropped 8; count of bases not matched to a gene: 10.

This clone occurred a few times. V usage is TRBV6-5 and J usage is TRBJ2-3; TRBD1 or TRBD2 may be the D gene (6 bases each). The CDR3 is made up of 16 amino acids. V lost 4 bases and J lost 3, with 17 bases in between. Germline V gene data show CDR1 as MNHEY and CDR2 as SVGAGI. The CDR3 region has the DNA TGTGCCAGCAGTTCCCCGACTAGGGGGGCGACAGATACGCAGTATTTT. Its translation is CASSSPTRGATDTQYF.

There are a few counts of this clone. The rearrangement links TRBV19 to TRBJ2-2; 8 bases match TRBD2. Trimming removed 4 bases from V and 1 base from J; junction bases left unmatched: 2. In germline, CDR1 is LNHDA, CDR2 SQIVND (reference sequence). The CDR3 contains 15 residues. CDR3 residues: CASSNAGGNTGELFF. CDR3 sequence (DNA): TGTGCCAGTAGTAACGCGGGAGGGAACACCGGGGAGCTGTTTTTT. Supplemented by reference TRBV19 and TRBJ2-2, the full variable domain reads DGGITQSPKYLFRKEGQNVTLSCEQNLNHDAMYWYRQDPGQGLRLIYYSQIVNDFQKGDIAEGYSVSREKKESFPLTVTSAQKNPTAFYLCASSNAGGNTGELFFGEGSRLTVL.

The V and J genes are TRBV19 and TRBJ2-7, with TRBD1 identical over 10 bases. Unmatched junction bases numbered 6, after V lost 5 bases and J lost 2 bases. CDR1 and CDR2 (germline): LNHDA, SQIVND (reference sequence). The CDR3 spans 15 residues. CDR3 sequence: CASSFGTGVAYEQYF. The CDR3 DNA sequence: TGTGCCAGTAGTTTCGGGACAGGGGTCGCCTACGAGCAGTACTTC.

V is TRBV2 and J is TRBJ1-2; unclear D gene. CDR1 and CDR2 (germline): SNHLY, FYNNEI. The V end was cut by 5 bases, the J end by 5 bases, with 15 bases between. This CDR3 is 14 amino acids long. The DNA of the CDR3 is TGTGCCAGCAGTCTCTCCGGGCCCCGATATGGCTACACCTTC. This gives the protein CASSLSGPRYGYTF.

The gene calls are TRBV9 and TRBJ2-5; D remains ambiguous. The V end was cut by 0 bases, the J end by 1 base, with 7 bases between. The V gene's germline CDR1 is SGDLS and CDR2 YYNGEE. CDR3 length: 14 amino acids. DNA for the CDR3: TGTGCCAGCAGCGTAGACCAGTCCCAAGAGACCCAGTACTTC. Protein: CASSVDQSQETQYF.

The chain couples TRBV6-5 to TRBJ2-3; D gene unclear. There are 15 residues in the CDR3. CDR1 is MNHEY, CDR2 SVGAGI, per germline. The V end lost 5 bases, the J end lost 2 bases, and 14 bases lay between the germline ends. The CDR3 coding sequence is TGTGCCAGCAGTACCCAACGGCCACTCACAGATACGCAGTATTTT. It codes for CASSTQRPLTDTQYF.

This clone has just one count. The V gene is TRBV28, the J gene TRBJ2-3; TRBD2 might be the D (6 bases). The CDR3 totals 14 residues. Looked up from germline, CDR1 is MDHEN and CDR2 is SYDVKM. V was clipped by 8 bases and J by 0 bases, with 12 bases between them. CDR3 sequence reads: CASVLATSTDTQYF. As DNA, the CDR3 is TGTGCCAGCGTCCTAGCGACTAGCACAGATACGCAGTATTTT. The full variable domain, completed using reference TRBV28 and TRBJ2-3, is DVKVTQSSRYLVKRTGEKVFLECVQDMDHENMFWYRQDPGLGLRLIYFSYDVKMKEKGDIPEGYSVSREKKERFSLILESASTNQTSMYLCASVLATSTDTQYFGPGTRLTVL.